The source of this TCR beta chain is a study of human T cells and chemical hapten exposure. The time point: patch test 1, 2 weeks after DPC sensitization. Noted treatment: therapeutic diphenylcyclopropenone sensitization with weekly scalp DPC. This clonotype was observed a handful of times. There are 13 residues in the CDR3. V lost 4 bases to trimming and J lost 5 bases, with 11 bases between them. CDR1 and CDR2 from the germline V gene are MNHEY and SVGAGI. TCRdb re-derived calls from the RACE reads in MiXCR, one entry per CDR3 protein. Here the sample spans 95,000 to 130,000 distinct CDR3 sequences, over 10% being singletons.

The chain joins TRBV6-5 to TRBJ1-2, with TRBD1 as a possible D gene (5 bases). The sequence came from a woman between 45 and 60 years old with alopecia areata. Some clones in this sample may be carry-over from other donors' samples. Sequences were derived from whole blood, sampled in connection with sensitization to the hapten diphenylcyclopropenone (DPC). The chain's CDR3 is CASSSQGPYGYTF. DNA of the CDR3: TGTGCCAGCAGTTCTCAGGGACCGTATGGCTACACCTTC.